Ten or more counts support the clone carrying this T cell receptor beta chain. What it recognizes is unknown. Synthesis of cDNA was performed by 5'RACE using 10-nucleotide random UMIs. Each sequencing run yielded over 170 million TCR-beta sequences from 15-18 subjects. Via MiXCR, TCRdb re-called the 5' RACE reads, giving one row per CDR3 protein. This table has some 47,000 distinct CDR3 sequences, under 25% appearing once. Time point defined: technical triplicate 3. This entry is derived from a study of neurological immune-mediated disorders. General observations from the study: Multiple sclerosis was found to have the least TCR clonal expansion, below healthy controls, and HTLV-1-associated myelopathy the most.

The sequencing input was PBMCs. The sequence came from a man aged 55 to 70 with HTLV-1-associated myelopathy (HAM/TSP).

CDR3 residues: CASSLTGNSNQPQHF. Written as DNA, the CDR3 is TGTGCCAGCAGCTTAACCGGTAATAGCAATCAGCCCCAGCATTTT. The chain carries TRBV7-9 and TRBJ1-5; D remains unclear. Per the germline V gene, CDR1 is SEHNR and CDR2 is FQNEAQ (reference sequence). This CDR3 contains 15 residues. V was cut by 2 bases and J by 0 bases, with 8 bases left in between.